What follows describes a single T cell receptor beta chain. The antigen it recognizes is unknown. No quality values exist for individual bases; no much larger clone is one base distant. These data come from a study of cytomegalovirus exposure and HLA in healthy donors (TCRdb year 2017). In the study overall: In an earlier analysis of 450 to 750 of the donors, approximately 260 Gb of sequence data and 117 million unique TCR beta sequences from 150 million to 200 million T cells were reported. A later analysis re-examined previously published TCR beta repertoires from 600 to 700 donors and added high-resolution HLA genotyping to investigate patterns of TCR occurrence. In an earlier analysis of more than 550 of the donors, high-throughput TCR beta sequencing was used to judge whether each TCR beta V gene segment behaved as functional or pseudogenic. HLA typing included class I and class II loci at four-digit resolution. Among several hundred genotyped donors of the cohort, an average of about 240,000 unique TCR beta nucleotide sequences was sequenced per donor, of which about 18% were non-productive. Donor age, sex, ethnicity and CMV serostatus were compiled together with the repertoire data. Rather than drawing on any new phenotypic data, the later analysis identified candidate immune exposures from TCR beta sequences and the way those sequences occurred across donors. Using immunosequencing, the study profiled T cell repertoires from approximately 700 subjects and related those repertoires to cytomegalovirus serostatus. Every repertoire in the discovery cohort had been generated on one and the same sequencing platform. Typing coverage varied by locus: roughly 629-640 donors for A, B, C, DRB1 and DQB1; approximately 500 for DQA1; around 570 for DPA1; roughly 470 for DPB1. High-throughput TCR immunosequencing, statistical association of individual TCRs with disease status, and machine learning were combined to predict cytomegalovirus infection status. Roughly five DR-DQ haplotypes were handled as single units for association and clustering because linkage in the cohort was strong. Of the roughly 400 genotyped donors, around 81% fell in the genetic ancestry cluster associated with self-reported Caucasian donors. A later genetic analysis used genome-wide SNP genotypes for about 55% of the 666 donors, treating that subset as a discovery cohort. An early release covering more than 500 HLA-typed donors comprised about 300 gigabases of sequencing data and about 90 million unique TCR sequences. A separate validation cohort of roughly 120 different subjects was used in addition to the 666-subject first cohort. The study aimed to test whether cataloging public T cell receptors could reveal signatures of past pathogen exposure. Study-wide conclusions, independent of this receptor: The sequencing pipeline was judged likely to have produced a cluster of highly shared sequence variants as a technical artifact. In a later analysis, TCR association rates were found to vary across HLA loci, with the most associated TCRs seen for DRB1 alleles and the fewest for HLA-C alleles. The cohort was sequenced for TCR beta chains only, and without alpha or paired-chain data the features that could be detected were limited. According to the authors, the approach could potentially be generalized to other disease states and immunological phenotypes. Most TCR sequences were seen in very few donors, while some public TCRs were found in many individuals. A later analysis found that HLA-associated TCR beta chains were more clonally expanded and had lower generation probabilities than equally common non-associated chains. A further reported finding was that TCR beta sequences accurately predicted the HLA-A and HLA-B alleles for most subjects in the first cohort. Assigning TCR associations to individual alleles was difficult when HLA alleles, especially DR and DQ, strongly co-occurred. A later analysis associated about 17,000 TCR beta sequences with specific HLA alleles at a false discovery rate of 0.05. A later genetic analysis reported fewer N-insertions in productive TCRs among donors in an Asian-associated ancestry cluster than the roughly 620-donor mean. CMV serostatus was the only immune exposure information available for the cohort. Correlated functional status among segregating V segments might reflect linkage disequilibrium, but an unknown experimental factor could not be ruled out. Three of the identified cytomegalovirus-associated TCR beta chains were confirmed in vitro to be specific for cytomegalovirus antigens. Some IMGT-functional V segments, including TRBV6-2 and TRBV6-3, could not be told apart with the 87-base-pair reads, so those segments were excluded. In a later genetic analysis, a missense DCLRE1C variant was associated with V-gene and J-gene trimming of TCR beta chains, and the association was replicated in an independent cohort. Roughly uniform sequencing depth across donors was assumed in presence/absence analyses, although this assumption may not hold. Because some donors lacked HLA typing at each locus, the association tests relied only on the typed subset. In a later analysis, most CMV-associated TCR beta chains were found to appear HLA-restricted, with HLA associations seemingly driven largely by CMV exposure. A total of some 180 TCR beta chains were listed by the study as associated with cytomegalovirus. Because counts were too low, about 15 rarely observed V segments, including chromosome 9 orphons, were left out of the earlier analysis of 500 to 650 of the donors. The classifier was reported to diagnose cytomegalovirus status with high specificity and sensitivity in both the original cohort and the validation cohort. Several of the top co-occurrence clusters appeared to be linked to parvovirus B19, influenza, CMV and Epstein-Barr virus, according to a later analysis. In an earlier analysis of 450 to 750 of the donors, most TCR beta V segments appeared in productive rearrangements about 90% or about 30% of the time, broadly matching IMGT annotations.

Libraries were made using the immunoSEQ multiplex PCR assay. The multiplex PCR relied on a mix of 60 forward primers for TCR Vbeta segments and 13 reverse primers for TCR Jbeta segments. The CDR3 region of rearranged TCR beta genes was amplified from genomic DNA by a multiplex PCR assay. Amplified TCR beta libraries were sequenced as 87-base-pair reads on the Illumina HiSeq System. The published analysis was carried out like this. Across the 670 or so repertoires, a later analysis counted 78 million or so unique TCR beta chains, roughly 11 million of which were shared by at least two donors. To remove PCR and sequencing errors, raw reads were error-corrected and collapsed into unique sequences using a nearest-neighbor algorithm that merged closely related sequences. CDR3 sequences were aligned to IMGT reference sequences to assign V, D and J gene segments. For a sequence to be retained, a match of at least six nucleotides was required to both a V gene segment and a J gene segment. Rearrangements were classified as productive when the CDR3 lacked stop codons and remained in frame with V and J, and all other rearrangements were classified as non-productive. Following IMGT convention, CDR3 was defined as the stretch from the second conserved V-encoded cysteine up to the conserved J-encoded phenylalanine. In an earlier analysis of more than 550 of the donors, sequences lacking an unambiguous match to a single V gene segment were excluded. In an earlier analysis of roughly 600 of the donors, a V segment was called functional when productive rearrangements were above 56.7%, and segregating when the standard deviation between donors exceeded 5%. To diagnose cytomegalovirus status from the catalog of TCR beta chain sequences, a statistical classification framework was built. In a later analysis, V and J genes were assigned by comparing TCR nucleotide sequences against IMGT/GENE-DB human TR gene sequences. In a later analysis, CDR3 sequences and most-parsimonious VDJ recombination scenarios were assigned using the TCRdist pipeline. A later analysis defined each TCR beta chain by its CDR3 amino acid sequence plus V-gene family, and excluded reads lacking a unique V-gene family. A later analysis removed nearly 600 highly shared, low-generation-probability nucleotide sequences to deal with suspected cross-contamination and a sequencing artifact. For each public chain, a later analysis derived a clonal expansion index from normalized ranks of inferred template counts within each repertoire. In a later analysis, generation probabilities were computed with a VDJ recombination model fitted to out-of-frame rearrangements, and the resulting probabilities were checked against IGoR. In a later analysis, hypergeometric tests were used to score TCR-TCR, TCR-HLA and TCR-CMV co-occurrence, with a repertoire-size bias correction applied to TCR pairs. In a later analysis, false discovery rates were estimated by permuting HLA or CMV assignments 20 times. In a later analysis, co-occurring TCRs were grouped using DBSCAN, and TCRdist sequence similarity was added for clustering within HLA-allele-positive subsets. Repertoires with fewer than 30,000 or more than 120,000 public chains were left out of co-occurrence clustering, as were roughly five repertoires with anomalous nucleotide sharing. The immuneACCESS repertoire file appears here via TCRdb, limited to in-frame rearrangements. These files lack a portion of the clones; in checked studies, under half of the deficit traces to unresolved V genes, and the cause of the others is not known. V and J calls and clone size are as listed in that table; D and trimming were resolved from the DNA. For this sample the table gives 250,000 to 350,000 clones, of which more than 80% were detected only once. The ten biggest clones cover roughly 4% of the sample.

In total, 600 or so healthy bone marrow donors made up the cohort. All cohort members were sampled while nominally healthy, although unrecorded immune exposures were likely present. The donor tested CMV seropositive and was one of the 289 seropositive cohort members. A peripheral blood sample was provided by each donor, and peripheral blood mononuclear cells were used for TCR beta sequencing. The Qiagen DNeasy Blood Extraction Kit was used to extract genomic DNA from the blood cell samples. V loses 3 bases at its end and J loses 8 bases; junction bases beyond the gene matches: 9. The CDR3 spans 14 residues, from the cysteine through the phenylalanine. CDR3 DNA is the only sequence kept; it has 42 bases, read in frame from the first base. CDR1 GTSNPN and CDR2 SVGIG are derived from the germline V gene (reference sequence).

The clonotype originates from a man in his forties or fifties in good health and CMV-seropositive. The sequenced sample was PBMCs. The chain was built from TRBV30 and TRBJ1-2, with TRBD1 matching 10 junction bases. For the CDR3, the sequence is CAWRPGGQGQGYTF. In nucleotides, the sequence is TGTGCCTGGAGGCCAGGGGGACAGGGGCAGGGCTACACCTTC. The CDR3 plus the reference TRBV30 and TRBJ1-2 genes for the other parts give the full variable domain: SQTIHQWPATLVQPVGSPLSLECTVEGTSNPNLYWYRQAAGRGLQLLFYSVGIGQISSEVPQNLSASRPQDRQFILSSKKLLLSDSGFYLCAWRPGGQGQGYTFGSGTRLTVV.